These 4 T cell receptor beta chains originate from one sample sequenced in a study of T-cell reconstitution after alpha-beta-depleted transplantation in children. Unique molecular identifiers were incorporated into the prepared TCRbeta library. MiXCR was run by TCRdb on the PCR reads, yielding one entry per CDR3 protein. The sample holds about 440,000 distinct CDR3 sequences, around 46% seen once. The starting material was PBMCs, obtained before TCRalphabeta/CD19-depleted stem cell transplant. The receptors derive from a girl aged 2 to 10 with aplastic anemia, due to receive a stem cell transplant.

This chain links TRBV20-1 with TRBJ1-1, with D perhaps matching TRBD1 (6 bases). The CDR3 length is 11 residues. With 6 bases removed from V and 10 bases from J, the gap between germline ends came to 15 bases. Germline loops: CDR1 DFQATT, CDR2 SNEGSKA (reference sequence). The CDR3 bases are TGCAGTGCCCCCTTCACAGGGTTAGCTTTCTTT. Protein product: CSAPFTGLAFF.

The chain combines TRBV20-1 with TRBJ2-4; TRBD1 matches at 7 bases. Germline lookup yields CDR1 DFQATT and CDR2 SNEGSKA (reference sequence). V was pared by 0 bases and J by 7 bases, with 6 bases of the junction left unmatched. The CDR3 contains 14 residues. The CDR3 nucleotides read TGCAGTGCTAGAGATCGCGGCAGGGGGAACATTCAGTACTTC. This translates into CSARDRGRGNIQYF.

This clonotype has ten or more counts. V usage is TRBV20-1 and J usage is TRBJ1-6; D is unclear. The CDR3 runs to 14 residues. Germline CDR1 reads DFQATT; CDR2 reads SNEGSKA (reference sequence). V was trimmed by 0 bases and J by 14 bases, leaving 17 bases between them. The CDR3 DNA follows: TGCAGTGCTAGAGATCGAGGCAATCTCGGGGCCCTCCACTTT. Translation: CSARDRGNLGALHF.

The sample holds a few counts of this clonotype. This chain links TRBV3-1 with TRBJ1-1; D is unclear. V lost 0 bases, J lost 6 bases, and 14 bases lay in between. The CDR3 contains 15 residues. Germline CDR1 reads LGHDT; CDR2 reads YNNKEL (reference sequence). The CDR3 DNA reads TGTGCCAGCAGCCAAGATCAAAAGGGTCGGGCTGAAGCTTTCTTT. Its protein product is CASSQDQKGRAEAFF.